This entry features one T cell receptor beta chain sequence. Its target is unknown. Losses at the gene ends were 5 bases for V and 5 bases for J; bases not matched to a gene: 12. Germline values: CDR1 SGHVS, CDR2 FQNEAQ. CDR3 length equals 16 residues. The assay was immunoSEQ multiplex PCR, and TCRdb's table has in-frame clones only and misses some. The table shows 77,000 or so clones, with roughly 93% occurring only once. Autoimmune disease history or systemic immunosuppression was exclusionary. The source of the sample is a study of OX40 agonist ivuxolimab in advanced cancers. Turning to the study itself: Aged about 20 to 85 with a mean of approximately 57 years, they were about 80% male. A history of anti-PD-1, anti-PD-L1 or anti-CTLA-4 therapy was acceptable, and about 37% had some. Whole-study results and caveats: Among the lowest peripheral clonal expansion occurred in 0.1-3.0 mg/kg partial responders.

The V gene is TRBV7-8, the J gene TRBJ2-5; the match to TRBD2 covers 9 bases. The specimen comprised CD4+ or CD8+ T cells sorted from blood, sampled in a trial of the OX40 agonist ivuxolimab. This clonotype was obtained from an adult with an advanced solid tumor such as melanoma, head and neck, liver or kidney cancer. CDR3 region: CASSENIAGDWETQYF. The CDR3 bases are TGTGCCAGCAGCGAAAACATAGCGGGAGATTGGGAGACCCAGTACTTC.